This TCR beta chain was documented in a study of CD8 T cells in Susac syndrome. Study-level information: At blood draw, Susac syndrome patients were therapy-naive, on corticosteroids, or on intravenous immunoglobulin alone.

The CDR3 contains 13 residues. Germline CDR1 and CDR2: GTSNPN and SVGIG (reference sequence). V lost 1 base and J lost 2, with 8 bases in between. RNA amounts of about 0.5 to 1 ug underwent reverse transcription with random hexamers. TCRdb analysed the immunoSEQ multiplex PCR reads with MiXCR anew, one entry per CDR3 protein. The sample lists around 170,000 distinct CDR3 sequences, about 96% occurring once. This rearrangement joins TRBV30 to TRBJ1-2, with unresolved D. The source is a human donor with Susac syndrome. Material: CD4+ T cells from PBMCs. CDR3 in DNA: TGTGCCTGGAGTGAGCATTCCAACTATGGCTACACCTTC. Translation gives CAWSEHSNYGYTF.